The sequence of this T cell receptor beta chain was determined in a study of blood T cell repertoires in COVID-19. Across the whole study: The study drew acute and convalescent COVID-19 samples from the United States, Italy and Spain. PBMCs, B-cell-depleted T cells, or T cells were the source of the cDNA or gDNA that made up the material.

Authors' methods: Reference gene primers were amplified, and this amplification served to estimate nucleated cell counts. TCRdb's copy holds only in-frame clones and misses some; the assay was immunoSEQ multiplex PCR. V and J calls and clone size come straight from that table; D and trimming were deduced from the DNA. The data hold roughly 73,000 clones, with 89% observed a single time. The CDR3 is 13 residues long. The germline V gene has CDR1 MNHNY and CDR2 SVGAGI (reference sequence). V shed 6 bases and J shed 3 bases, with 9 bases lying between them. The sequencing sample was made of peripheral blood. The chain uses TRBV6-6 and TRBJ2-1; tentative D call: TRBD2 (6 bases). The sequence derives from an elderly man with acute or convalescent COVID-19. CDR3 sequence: CASRDGGYNEQFF. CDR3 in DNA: TGTGCCAGCAGAGACGGGGGCTACAATGAGCAGTTCTTC.